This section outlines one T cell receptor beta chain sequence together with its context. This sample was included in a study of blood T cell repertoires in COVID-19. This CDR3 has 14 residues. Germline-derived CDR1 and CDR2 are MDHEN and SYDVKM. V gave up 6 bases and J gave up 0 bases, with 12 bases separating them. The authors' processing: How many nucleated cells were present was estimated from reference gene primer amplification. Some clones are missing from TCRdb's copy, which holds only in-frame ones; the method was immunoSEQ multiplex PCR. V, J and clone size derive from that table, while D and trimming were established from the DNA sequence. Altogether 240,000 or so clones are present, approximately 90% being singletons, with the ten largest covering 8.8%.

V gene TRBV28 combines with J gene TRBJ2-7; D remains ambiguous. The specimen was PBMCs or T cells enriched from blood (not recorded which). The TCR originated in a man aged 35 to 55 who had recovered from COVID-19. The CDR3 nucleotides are TGTGCCAGCAGCTTCCGTGGTAGCTCCTACGAGCAGTACTTC. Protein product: CASSFRGSSYEQYF. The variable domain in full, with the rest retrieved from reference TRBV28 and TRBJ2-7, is DVKVTQSSRYLVKRTGEKVFLECVQDMDHENMFWYRQDPGLGLRLIYFSYDVKMKEKGDIPEGYSVSREKKERFSLILESASTNQTSMYLCASSFRGSSYEQYFGPGTRLTVT.